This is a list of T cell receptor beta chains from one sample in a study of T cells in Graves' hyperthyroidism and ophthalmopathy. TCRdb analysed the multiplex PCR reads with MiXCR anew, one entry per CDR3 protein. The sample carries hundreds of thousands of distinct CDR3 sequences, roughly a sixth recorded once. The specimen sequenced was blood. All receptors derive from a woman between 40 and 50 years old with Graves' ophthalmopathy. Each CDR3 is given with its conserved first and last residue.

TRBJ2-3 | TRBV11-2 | CASSRGVTGGDTDTQYF
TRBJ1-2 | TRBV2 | CASSDGGYTF
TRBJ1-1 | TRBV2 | CASSDRPDLSSAEAFF
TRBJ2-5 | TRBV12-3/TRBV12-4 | CATSARTGAQETQYF
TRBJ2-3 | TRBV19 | CASSIVAGGVKDTQYF
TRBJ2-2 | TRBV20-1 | CSAWLAGFNTGELFF
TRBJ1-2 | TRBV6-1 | CASSEYKPGTGGDYGYTF
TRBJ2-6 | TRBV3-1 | CASSQDASGANVLTF
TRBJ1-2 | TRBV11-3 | CASSRPDPGYTF
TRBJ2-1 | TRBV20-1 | CSARPRGGDKYNEQFF
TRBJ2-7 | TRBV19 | CASSVGQAYSYEQYF
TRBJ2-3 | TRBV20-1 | CSAPTFGTDTQYF
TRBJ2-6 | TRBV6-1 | CASSEALGSSGANVLTF
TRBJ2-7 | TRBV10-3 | CAISGLGAGPGEQYF
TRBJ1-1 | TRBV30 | CAWRGGTGGTEAFF
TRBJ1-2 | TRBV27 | CASSLSNRGNLGYTF
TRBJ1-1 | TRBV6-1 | CASVTGDLNTEAFF
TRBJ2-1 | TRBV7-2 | CASSLSGGPFEQFF
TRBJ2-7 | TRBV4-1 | CASSQDSRDTAYEQYF
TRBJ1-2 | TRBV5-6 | CASSLGPGGDYGYTF
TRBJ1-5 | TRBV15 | CATSRSGNSNQPQHF
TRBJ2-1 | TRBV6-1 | CASSNVQEGPRYNEQFF
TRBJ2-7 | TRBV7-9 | CASSLAGAQGEQYF
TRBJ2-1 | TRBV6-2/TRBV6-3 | CASTHMKTSGYNEQFF
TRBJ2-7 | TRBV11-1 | CASSPDALGQYF
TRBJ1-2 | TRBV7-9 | CASRDRLNYGYTF
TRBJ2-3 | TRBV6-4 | CASSDRSGSGTDTQYF
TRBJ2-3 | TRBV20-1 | CSAGDTQYF
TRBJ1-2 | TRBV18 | CASSPLLDRGYTF
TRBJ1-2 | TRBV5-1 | CASSLLTGDYGYTF
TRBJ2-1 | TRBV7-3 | CASSGASGTNEQFF
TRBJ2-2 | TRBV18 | CASSPPGRRGTGELFF
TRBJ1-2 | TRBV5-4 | CASSTDRGDGYTF
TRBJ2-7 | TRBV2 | CASSEVPGGYEQYF
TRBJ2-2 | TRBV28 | CASSRNRGWNSGELFF
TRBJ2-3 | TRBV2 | CASRGASGRRDTQYF
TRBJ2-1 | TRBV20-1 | CSASGQGIYEQFF
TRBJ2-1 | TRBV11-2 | CASSFEGPRSYNEQFF
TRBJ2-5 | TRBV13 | CASSRPSSGGAGTQYF
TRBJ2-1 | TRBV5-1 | CASSFLAGAYNEQFF
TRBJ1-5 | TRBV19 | CASSRQANQPQHF
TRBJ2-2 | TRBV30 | CAWGGQGRNTGELFF
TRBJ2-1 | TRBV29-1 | CSVGGQVSYNEQFF
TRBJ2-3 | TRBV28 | CASSLWRPETSTDTQYF
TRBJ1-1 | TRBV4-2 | CASTGGGYWASTEAFF
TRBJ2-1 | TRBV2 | CASSDSSYNEQFF
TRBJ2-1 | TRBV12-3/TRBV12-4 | CASSWSSQNEQFF
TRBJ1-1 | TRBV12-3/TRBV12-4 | CASVPSGRAEAFF
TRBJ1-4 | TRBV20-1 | CSASSGQPFEKLFF
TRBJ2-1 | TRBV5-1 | CASSLASPNNEQFF
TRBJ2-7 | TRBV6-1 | CASSAGTSGDYEQYF
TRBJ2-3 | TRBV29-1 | CSVEVGGSTDTQYF
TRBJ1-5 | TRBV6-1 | CASSEGGYNQPQHF
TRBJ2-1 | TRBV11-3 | CASSLGTSGAYNEQFF